Below are 9 T cell receptor beta chains sequenced from a single sample in a study of T cells after yellow fever vaccination. Via MiXCR, TCRdb re-called the 5' RACE reads, giving one row per CDR3 protein. Here the sample spans about 320,000 distinct CDR3 sequences, approximately 4% being singletons. This sample comprised PBMCs, obtained 15 days after the yellow fever booster vaccination. These receptor sequences come from a man between 18 and 29 years old who received the YFV17D yellow fever vaccine.

The V call is TRBV5-1, the J call TRBJ2-1; D gene ambiguous. The CDR3 has 13 amino acids. V was clipped by 4 bases and J by 7 bases, with 12 bases between them. Germline V gene data show CDR1 as SGHRS and CDR2 as YFSETQ. This CDR3 reads CASSLWDGNEQFF. The CDR3 nucleotides read TGCGCCAGCAGCCTTTGGGATGGGAATGAGCAGTTCTTC. The full variable domain, with the rest looked up from reference TRBV5-1 and TRBJ2-1, is KAGVTQTPRYLIKTRGQQVTLSCSPISGHRSVSWYQQTPGQGLQFLFEYFSETQRNKGNFPGRFSGRQFSNSRSEMNVSTLELGDSALYLCASSLWDGNEQFFGPGTRLTVL.

The chain uses TRBV7-6 and TRBJ1-6; the D is unclear. CDR1 is SGHVS and CDR2 is FNYEAQ in the germline V gene. The germline V and J ends were trimmed by 5 bases and 7 bases, with 9 bases remaining between them. The CDR3 extends over 13 amino acids. The CDR3 loop is CASSPDQNSPLHF. CDR3 DNA: TGTGCCAGCAGCCCCGATCAAAATTCACCCCTCCACTTT.

This clonotype was detected ten times or more. The chain joins TRBV4-1 to TRBJ2-3; 9 bases match TRBD2. Germline lookup yields CDR1 MGHRA and CDR2 YSYEKL. The CDR3 covers 17 residues. The V gene end was trimmed by 4 bases and the J gene end by 5 bases; junction bases not matched to a gene: 13. In DNA form, the CDR3 reads TGCGCCAGCAGCCTCCGGAGTGGGCGGGGGGGAGGAGATACGCAGTATTTT. Its protein is CASSLRSGRGGGDTQYF.

This chain links TRBV11-3 with TRBJ1-1; no clear D gene. The CDR3 covers 13 residues. Per the germline V gene, CDR1 is SGHNT and CDR2 is YENEEA. The V end was cut by 5 bases, the J end by 2 bases, with 9 bases between. The DNA of the CDR3 is TGTGCCAGCAGCCGACGAATCAACACTGAAGCTTTCTTT. This translates into CASSRRINTEAFF.

This clonotype was detected a few times. The J gene is TRBJ2-1, the V gene TRBV10-3; 7 nucleotides align to TRBD1. CDR3 size: 15 residues. CDR1 is ENHRY, CDR2 SYGVKD, per germline. Unmatched junction bases numbered 3, after V lost 4 bases and J lost 0 bases. In DNA, the CDR3 is TGTGCCATCAGTGGGGACAGCCTCTCCTACAATGAGCAGTTCTTC. Its protein is CAISGDSLSYNEQFF.

This clonotype has a handful of counts. The chain links TRBV7-2 to TRBJ1-6; D is unclear. V was trimmed by 6 bases and J by 3 bases, leaving 21 bases between them. Germline values: CDR1 SGHTA, CDR2 FQGNSA. CDR3 length equals 18 residues. The CDR3 region has the DNA TGTGCCAGCAGTCTGCGGGGAGCGTCCGCTTTCTATAATTCACCCCTCCACTTT. It specifies CASSLRGASAFYNSPLHF.

This clonotype was found a few times. V and J are TRBV5-1 and TRBJ1-4, with 7 bases that match TRBD1. Per the germline V gene, CDR1 is SGHRS and CDR2 is YFSETQ. The J segment lost 2 bases and the V segment lost 1 base, leaving 8 bases of the junction unmatched. The CDR3 runs to 17 residues. CDR3 protein: CASSLNLPGQTNEKLFF. The DNA of the CDR3 is TGCGCCAGCAGCTTGAATCTCCCGGGACAGACTAATGAAAAACTGTTTTTT.

This clonotype was counted between two and nine times. V is TRBV7-9 and J is TRBJ1-1; D is unresolved. V dropped 6 bases and J dropped 6 bases, with 14 bases sitting between them. The CDR3 totals 13 residues. Germline CDR1 and CDR2: SEHNR and FQNEAQ (reference sequence). CDR3 nucleotide sequence: TGTGCCAGCAGGCCTTGGAGAAGCGCTGAAGCTTTCTTT. Translated, it gives CASRPWRSAEAFF.

This clonotype came up many times. This sequence joins TRBV29-1 and TRBJ1-2; 9 nucleotides agree with TRBD1. Trimming at V came to 7 bases and at J to 4 bases, leaving 7 bases not matched to a gene. CDR1 SQVTM and CDR2 ANQGSEA come from the germline V gene. The CDR3 is 13 amino acids. The CDR3 DNA reads TGCAGCGCCACTGGGACAGGGAGCTATGGCTACACCTTC. Translating it yields CSATGTGSYGYTF.